The 22 T cell receptor beta chains in this list originate from one sample, sequenced in a study of regulatory T cells in long-lasting Graves disease. Arm-PCR of CDR3 regions and iRepertoire HTBI primers were used to build TCR beta libraries. TCRdb itself ran the multiplex PCR reads through MiXCR, one entry per CDR3 protein. The sample records hundreds of thousands of distinct CDR3 sequences, 20% to 25% being singletons. Time point indicated: persistent/refractory GD, antithyroid drugs over 5 years with positive TRAb. PBMC-extracted RNA yielded the TCR library. The sequencing used peripheral blood mononuclear cells (PBMCs), collected when the disease was refractory, from a patient treated with antithyroid drugs. These receptors were obtained from a female donor with Graves disease.

This clonotype was found many times. This chain links TRBV12-3 or TRBV12-4 with TRBJ2-7; D assignment may be TRBD1 or TRBD2 (5 bases each). Trimming took off 1 base at V and 5 bases at J, with 9 bases between the two ends. This CDR3 has 13 amino acids. CDR3 region: CASSLGGINEQYF. The CDR3 bases are TGTGCCAGCAGTTTAGGGGGGATCAACGAGCAGTACTTC.

There are many counts of this clonotype. The chain employs TRBV29-1 and TRBJ1-2; D might be TRBD1 (5 bases). Germline V CDR1 and CDR2: SQVTM, ANQGSEA. The CDR3 is 12 amino acids. Trimming removed 2 bases from V and 4 bases from J, with 8 bases in between. CDR3 loop: CSVETGPYGYTF. CDR3 DNA: TGCAGCGTTGAAACAGGCCCCTATGGCTACACCTTC.

This clonotype was seen ten or more times. The chain combines TRBV15 with TRBJ1-5; D uncertain. Germline lookup yields CDR1 LNHNV and CDR2 YYDKDF (reference sequence). This CDR3 is built from 13 residues. The V gene lost 1 base and the J gene lost 6 bases, with 7 bases spanning the gap. The CDR3 is CATSRAYRQPQHF. In DNA, the CDR3 is TGTGCCACCAGCAGAGCTTATCGTCAGCCCCAGCATTTT.

This clonotype came up a few times. The genes are TRBV29-1 and TRBJ1-1; 7 nucleotides agree with TRBD1. Germline-derived CDR1 and CDR2 are SQVTM and ANQGSEA. The V gene end was trimmed by 3 bases and the J gene end by 0 bases; junction bases not matched to a gene: 4. CDR3 length: 14 residues. The CDR3 DNA follows: TGCAGCGTTGAGGGACAGCGCTTGAACACTGAAGCTTTCTTT. Translated: CSVEGQRLNTEAFF.

This clonotype was counted between two and nine times. The chain is built from TRBV3-1 and TRBJ1-5; unclear D gene. Trimming pared 4 bases from V and 9 bases from J, leaving 10 bases between. The CDR3 consists of 12 residues. From germline, CDR1 is LGHDT and CDR2 YNNKEL (reference sequence). The CDR3 sequence is CASSLEGSPQHF. DNA for the CDR3: TGTGCCAGCAGCCTAGAAGGGTCGCCCCAGCATTTT.

The genes are TRBV24-1 and TRBJ2-3, with 7 bases matching TRBD2. Germline V lookup: CDR1 KGHDR, CDR2 SFDVKD. After removal of 6 bases from V and 1 base from J, the junction contained 12 bases not matched to a gene. This CDR3 has 17 amino acids. The CDR3 region has the DNA TGTGCCACCAGTCCTAATCTGGGAGGGGTACGCACAGATACGCAGTATTTT. It yields the protein CATSPNLGGVRTDTQYF.

The chain combines TRBV6-1 with TRBJ2-2, with 8 bases identical to TRBD1. CDR3 length: 15 residues. Germline V CDR1 and CDR2: MNHNS, SASEGT. The ends lost 3 bases at V and 6 bases at J; junction bases unmatched: 6. This chain's CDR3 is CASSEPQGAAGELFF. In DNA form, the CDR3 reads TGTGCCAGCAGTGAGCCGCAGGGGGCGGCCGGGGAGCTGTTTTTT.

This clonotype was seen at least ten times. The CDR3 region is CASSLPSPRAKNIQYF. Written as DNA, the CDR3 is TGTGCCAGCAGTCTTCCTAGCCCACGGGCCAAAAACATTCAGTACTTC. This chain joins TRBV28 and TRBJ2-4; D is perhaps TRBD2 (5 bases). CDR3 length: 16 amino acids. V shed 5 bases and J shed 1 base, with 15 bases lying between them. The V gene's germline CDR1 is MDHEN and CDR2 SYDVKM.

The V gene is TRBV7-9, the J gene TRBJ2-7, with 9 bases matching TRBD2. CDR1 SEHNR and CDR2 FQNEAQ come from the germline V gene (reference sequence). V lost 5 bases and J lost 6; bases outside the gene matches: 14. The CDR3 runs 16 residues. The CDR3 sequence: CASSLHPTGLAREQYF. The CDR3 DNA reads as TGTGCCAGCAGCCTCCACCCCACGGGACTAGCCCGCGAGCAGTACTTC.

This clonotype was observed a handful of times. This sequence joins TRBV20-1 and TRBJ2-7, with 7 bases identical to TRBD1. V was clipped by 1 base and J by 1 base; unmatched bases: 10. Germline V gives CDR1 DFQATT, CDR2 SNEGSKA (reference sequence). The CDR3 runs to 16 residues. CDR3 DNA: TGCAGTGCTAGAGTTAATAGTAGGGGGCTTTCCTACGAGCAGTACTTC. Its protein is CSARVNSRGLSYEQYF.

This clonotype was counted between two and nine times. CDR3 DNA: TGTGCCAGCAGTCGAGGAGGCTACAATGAGCAGTTCTTC. Its protein product is CASSRGGYNEQFF. This chain joins TRBV2 and TRBJ2-1, with D possibly being TRBD2 (5 bases). The ends were cut back, 5 bases at V and 3 bases at J, with 8 bases in the middle. Per germline, CDR1 SNHLY and CDR2 FYNNEI. The CDR3 is made up of 13 amino acids.

This clonotype was detected many times. The V call is TRBV20-1, the J call TRBJ1-6; D gene ambiguous. This CDR3 is 15 amino acids long. V was clipped by 0 bases and J by 2 bases, with 8 bases between them. Germline V gives CDR1 DFQATT, CDR2 SNEGSKA (reference sequence). CDR3 loop: CSARDERTYNSPLHF. The CDR3 nucleotides read TGCAGTGCTAGAGATGAGAGGACCTATAATTCACCCCTCCACTTT.

The table lists this clonotype with many counts. This chain joins TRBV28 and TRBJ1-2; a possible D gene is TRBD1 (6 bases). The CDR3 extends over 17 amino acids. Per germline, CDR1 MDHEN and CDR2 SYDVKM. V lost 5 bases and J 8 bases, leaving 27 bases between the germline ends. As DNA, the CDR3 is TGTGCCAGCAGTCGAGGATTCTTGATGTCGGGACACGGCGGCTACACCTTC. Its translation: CASSRGFLMSGHGGYTF.

Worth noting for this clonotype: At one end the junction does not follow the germline gene, possibly because of a read error. The rearrangement uses TRBV11-2 and TRBJ2-7; D remains ambiguous. The CDR3 runs 14 residues. Germline CDR1 is SGHAT and CDR2 is FQNNGV. CDR3 sequence reads: CASSAPGPGFERYF. DNA for the CDR3: TGTGCCAGCAGCGCGCCGGGCCCAGGATTTGAGCGGTACTTC.

The sample holds many counts of this clonotype. The chain has TRBV7-9 and TRBJ1-2; no reliable D call. Germline V gives CDR1 SEHNR, CDR2 FQNEAQ (reference sequence). The germline V and J ends were trimmed by 2 bases and 8 bases, with 6 bases remaining between them. The CDR3 has 11 residues. The CDR3 sequence: CASSLSEGYTF. The CDR3 DNA follows: TGTGCCAGCAGCTTATCGGAAGGCTACACCTTC.

This clonotype was seen at least ten times. This chain connects TRBV14 to TRBJ2-5, with D uncertain. V was shortened by 0 bases and J by 0 bases, with 11 bases between the two germline ends. CDR1 is SGHDN, CDR2 FVKESK, per germline. The CDR3 extends over 16 amino acids. CDR3 protein: CASSQDGIPYQETQYF. CDR3 DNA sequence: TGTGCCAGCAGCCAAGATGGGATACCCTACCAAGAGACCCAGTACTTC.

About this clonotype: A much larger clone is a single base away; this may be a read error. The chain employs TRBV11-2 and TRBJ2-7, with TRBD2 identical over 9 bases. The trim removed 0 bases at V and 9 bases at J, leaving 9 bases unmatched. Per the germline V gene, CDR1 is SGHAT and CDR2 is FQNNGV. This CDR3 region has 15 residues. CDR3 sequence: CASSLDLAGPHGQYF. DNA for the CDR3: TGTGCCAGCAGCTTAGATCTAGCGGGACCCCACGGGCAGTACTTC.

This clonotype was detected many times. The chain uses TRBV7-9 and TRBJ1-4; D not resolved. The CDR3 sequence is 14 residues long. V lost 5 bases and J lost 0, with 7 bases in between. Germline loops: CDR1 SEHNR, CDR2 FQNEAQ (reference sequence). The CDR3 sequence is CASSLGTTNEKLFF. The CDR3 bases are TGTGCCAGCAGCCTCGGAACAACTAATGAAAAACTGTTTTTT.

Here the CDR3 DNA reads TGTGCCACCAGCACTGGGACTAGCAGGCCCTCCCCCCACAATGAGCAGTTCTTC. This encodes CATSTGTSRPSPHNEQFF. This chain connects TRBV15 to TRBJ2-1; 9 bases match TRBD2. V dropped 4 bases and J dropped 5; count of bases not matched to a gene: 15. In germline, CDR1 is LNHNV, CDR2 YYDKDF (reference sequence). This CDR3 comprises 18 residues. Drawing the rest from reference TRBV15 and TRBJ2-1, the complete variable domain is DAMVIQNPRYQVTQFGKPVTLSCSQTLNHNVMYWYQQKSSQAPKLLFHYYDKDFNNEADTPDNFQSRRPNTSFCFLDIRSPGLGDTAMYLCATSTGTSRPSPHNEQFFGPGTRLTVL.

There are many counts of this clonotype. V gene TRBV5-1 combines with J gene TRBJ1-2; D is unresolved. CDR3 size: 14 residues. With 1 base removed from V and 6 bases from J, the gap between germline ends came to 13 bases. From germline, CDR1 is SGHRS and CDR2 YFSETQ. The CDR3 sequence is CASSLNRPEDGYTF. In nucleotides, the CDR3 is TGCGCCAGCAGCTTGAATCGGCCGGAGGATGGCTACACCTTC.

In its sample, this clonotype was seen a few times. The chain has TRBV20-1 and TRBJ1-1, with TRBD1 as a possible D gene (5 bases). V was pared by 4 bases and J by 6 bases, with 15 bases between. Germline V CDR1 and CDR2: DFQATT, SNEGSKA (reference sequence). The CDR3 sequence is 13 residues long. CDR3 amino acids: CSATQGEAAEAFF. The CDR3 DNA is TGCAGTGCTACCCAGGGTGAAGCTGCTGAAGCTTTCTTT.

This clonotype was detected many times. The CDR3 here is CASSHHPGEIIAVGAFF. The DNA of the CDR3 is TGTGCCAGCAGTCACCACCCAGGGGAGATTATCGCGGTGGGAGCTTTCTTT. The chain links TRBV28 to TRBJ1-1; tentatively, D is TRBD1 (6 bases). Between the trimmed V and J ends, which lost 5 bases and 10 bases, there was a span of 29 bases. The CDR3 is 17 amino acids. In germline, CDR1 is MDHEN, CDR2 SYDVKM.